The 16 T cell receptor beta chains reported below all come from one sample, sequenced in a study of blood T cell repertoires in COVID-19. Assay: immunoSEQ multiplex PCR; the TCRdb copy retains only in-frame clones and omits some. Among 400,000 to 550,000 clones listed, about 90% were seen once. The sample was PBMCs or T cells enriched from blood (not recorded which). Receptors were obtained from a woman between 18 and 29 years old with acute COVID-19.

The chain uses TRBV6-5 and TRBJ2-1, with 10 bases identical to TRBD2. The CDR3 loop spans 16 amino acids. CDR1 is MNHEY and CDR2 is SVGAGI in the germline V gene. V dropped 3 bases and J dropped 6; count of bases not matched to a gene: 8. As DNA, the CDR3 is TGTGCCAGCAGTTATCCCACCGGGACTAGCGTCAATGAGCAGTTCTTC. Amino acid sequence: CASSYPTGTSVNEQFF.

The chain combines TRBV5-1 with TRBJ1-5; a possible D gene is TRBD1 (6 bases). V was pared by 0 bases and J by 0 bases, with 7 bases between. This CDR3 has 15 residues. Germline loops: CDR1 SGHRS, CDR2 YFSETQ. The CDR3 here is CASSLATGSNQPQHF. In DNA, the CDR3 is TGCGCCAGCAGCTTGGCGACAGGTAGCAATCAGCCCCAGCATTTT.

A word on this clone: The same CDR3 is also encoded by other DNA sequences in this sample. The V and J genes are TRBV7-9 and TRBJ1-1; D perhaps matches TRBD1 (5 bases). With 5 bases removed from V and 1 base from J, the gap between germline ends came to 5 bases. The CDR3 length is 12 residues. Germline CDR1 and CDR2: SEHNR and FQNEAQ (reference sequence). CDR3 bases: TGTGCCAGCAGCACAGGGAACACTGAAGCTTTCTTT. Amino acids: CASSTGNTEAFF.

This chain uses TRBV27 with TRBJ1-5; D remains ambiguous. Trimming took off 7 bases at V and 5 bases at J, with 15 bases between the two ends. CDR3 length equals 14 residues. The V gene's germline CDR1 is MNHEY and CDR2 SMNVEV (reference sequence). CDR3 in DNA: TGTGCCAGCAAGTTCATTGATAGAGATCAGCCCCAGCATTTT. It is translated as CASKFIDRDQPQHF.

The chain links TRBV7-2 to TRBJ1-2; D not resolved. This CDR3 comprises 14 residues. The V gene's germline CDR1 is SGHTA and CDR2 FQGNSA. V shed 1 base and J shed 4 bases, with 10 bases lying between them. The CDR3 bases are TGTGCCAGCAGCTTAGACAGAATCTCCTATGGCTACACCTTC. Protein: CASSLDRISYGYTF.

This chain connects TRBV28 to TRBJ2-7; the D is unclear. V gave up 3 bases and J gave up 0 bases, with 6 bases separating them. The CDR3 extends over 13 amino acids. CDR1 MDHEN and CDR2 SYDVKM come from the germline V gene. CDR3 in amino acids: CASSFPNSYEQYF. CDR3 nucleotides: TGTGCCAGCAGTTTTCCCAACTCCTACGAGCAGTACTTC.

The chain couples TRBV7-8 to TRBJ1-5, with D uncertain. The CDR3 runs 12 residues. Deletions cut 6 bases from V and 3 bases from J, with 6 bases between. Germline V gene lookup returns CDR1 SGHVS and CDR2 FQNEAQ. CDR3 residues: CASSPNNQPQHF. CDR3 nucleotides: TGTGCCAGCAGTCCTAACAATCAGCCCCAGCATTTT.

The chain recombines TRBV3-1 (or the pseudogene TRBV3-2) with TRBJ1-2, with 7 bases that match TRBD1. V trimming: 4 bases; J trimming: 8 bases; junction bases outside the gene matches: 4. This CDR3 region has 12 residues. Germline V gene lookup returns CDR1 LGHDT and CDR2 YNNKEL (reference sequence). The CDR3 region has the DNA TGTGCCAGCAGCCCCAGGGGGACGGGCTACACCTTC. Residues: CASSPRGTGYTF.

The chain employs TRBV29-1 and TRBJ1-3; no definite D call. The CDR3 extends over 13 amino acids. Germline CDR1 and CDR2: SQVTM and ANQGSEA. Trimming removed 7 bases at V and 0 bases at J, with 10 bases between. DNA of the CDR3: TGCAGCGAGAAGAGGATCTCTGGAAACACCATATATTTT. It is translated as CSEKRISGNTIYF.

The chain employs TRBV10-3 and TRBJ2-5, with D perhaps matching TRBD1 (6 bases). CDR3 length: 15 amino acids. Trimming stripped 3 bases from V and 5 bases from J, with 16 bases between. Germline-derived CDR1 and CDR2 are ENHRY and SYGVKD. This CDR3 reads CAISDGGVNAETQYF. CDR3 sequence (DNA): TGTGCCATCAGTGATGGGGGCGTCAATGCGGAGACCCAGTACTTC.

This clone was found once. The chain recombines TRBV5-6 with TRBJ2-7; D possibly corresponds to TRBD2 (6 bases). Looked up from germline, CDR1 is SGHDT and CDR2 is YYEEEE. V shed 0 bases and J shed 4 bases, with 14 bases lying between them. There are 15 residues in the CDR3. CDR3 bases: TGTGCCAGCAGCTTGGGTACGGGAGTAATTTACGAGCAGTACTTC. This codes for CASSLGTGVIYEQYF.

V gene TRBV9 combines with J gene TRBJ2-2; 9 positions match TRBD2. The CDR3 covers 15 residues. The V segment lost 4 bases and the J segment 6 bases; nucleotides outside the gene matches: 7. From germline, CDR1 is SGDLS and CDR2 YYNGEE. The CDR3: CASSSGGTSPGELFF. The CDR3 DNA follows: TGTGCCAGCAGCTCAGGGGGGACTAGCCCCGGGGAGCTGTTTTTT. The entire variable domain, with the rest obtained from reference TRBV9 and TRBJ2-2, is as follows: DSGVTQTPKHLITATGQRVTLRCSPRSGDLSVYWYQQSLDQGLQFLIQYYNGEERAKGNILERFSAQQFPDLHSELNLSSLELGDSALYFCASSSGGTSPGELFFGEGSRLTVL.

The gene calls are TRBV28 and TRBJ2-2; TRBD1 agrees at 9 bases. CDR3 size: 18 residues. J lost 4 bases, V lost 5 bases, and 14 bases had no gene match. Germline CDR1 is MDHEN and CDR2 is SYDVKM. The chain's CDR3 is CASSIFSLRDRATGELFF. The CDR3 DNA reads as TGTGCCAGCAGTATTTTTAGTCTCCGGGACAGGGCCACCGGGGAGCTGTTTTTT.

This chain links TRBV28 with TRBJ2-7, with 8 bases lining up with TRBD1. The CDR3 consists of 14 residues. The germline gives CDR1 MDHEN, CDR2 SYDVKM. V lost 5 bases to trimming and J lost 4 bases; unmatched junction nucleotides: 7. In nucleotides, the CDR3 is TGTGCCAGCAGTCCCGACAGGGGAAGTTACGAGCAGTACTTC. This encodes CASSPDRGSYEQYF.

This chain joins TRBV10-3 and TRBJ2-5, with 7 bases matching TRBD2. This CDR3 contains 14 residues. Germline CDR1 reads ENHRY; CDR2 reads SYGVKD. V was clipped by 4 bases and J by 2 bases; unmatched bases: 4. The CDR3 sequence is CAISVSGGQETQYF. The DNA of the CDR3 is TGTGCCATCAGTGTTTCGGGGGGACAAGAGACCCAGTACTTC.

This clone has a handful of counts. The gene calls are TRBV19 and TRBJ2-1, with D possibly being TRBD2 (6 bases). The germline V gene has CDR1 LNHDA and CDR2 SQIVND (reference sequence). Trimming pared 3 bases from V and 9 bases from J, leaving 12 bases between. The CDR3 totals 13 residues. This chain's CDR3 is CASSIRLVGEQFF. CDR3 nucleotide sequence: TGTGCCAGTAGTATCCGACTAGTTGGTGAGCAGTTCTTC.